What follows are 3 T cell receptor beta chains derived from one specimen sequenced in a study of early stage breast cancer tumors. Measured with immunoSEQ multiplex PCR; TCRdb has only the in-frame clones, and not every one. The sample lists thousands of clones, more than 60% occurring once. Source material: normal breast tissue next to the tumor. The receptors come from a person in their fifties with breast cancer.

This rearrangement joins TRBV29-1 to TRBJ2-6, with no clear D. The CDR3 loop spans 15 amino acids. Per germline, CDR1 SQVTM and CDR2 ANQGSEA. V lost 6 bases, J lost 0 bases, and 12 bases lay in between. The DNA for the CDR3 is TGCAGCGTCGTTTTTCAGAGCTCTGGGGCCAACGTCCTGACTTTC. It encodes CSVVFQSSGANVLTF.

This clone showed up just once. The genes are TRBV5-4 and TRBJ2-5, with D maybe TRBD2 (5 bases). The CDR3 extends over 12 amino acids. The ends were cut back, 4 bases at V and 5 bases at J, with 9 bases in the middle. Germline CDR1 reads SGHNT; CDR2 reads YYREEE (reference sequence). The CDR3 is CASSPGEETQYF. In nucleotides, the CDR3 is TGTGCCAGCAGCCCTGGGGAGGAGACCCAGTACTTC.

The gene calls are TRBV5-6 and TRBJ2-3; possible D gene TRBD2, 6 bases. The ends were cut back, 0 bases at V and 2 bases at J, with 16 bases in the middle. The length of the CDR3 is 17 residues. Germline V gene data show CDR1 as SGHDT and CDR2 as YYEEEE. In DNA form, the CDR3 reads TGTGCCAGCAGCTTGGCGATGGGGGAGGTGTTCACAGATACGCAGTATTTT. This sequence encodes CASSLAMGEVFTDTQYF.